This TCR beta chain stems from a study of a mutant IDH1 vaccine in newly diagnosed glioma. Study-level information: There were about 62% males and roughly 40% females among treated patients, whose mean age was about 40 years. Receipt of radiotherapy, temozolomide, or both preceded the study, and most received both. Study-wide results and limits: Most patients, 85% to 95%, showed vaccine-induced immune responses.

V lost 2 bases to trimming and J lost 7 bases, with 15 bases between them. Germline V gives CDR1 WNHNN, CDR2 SYGVQD (reference sequence). This CDR3 contains 14 residues. For this clone: Antigen: not known.

The repertoire was sequenced with immunoSEQ multiplex PCR; TCRdb's copy has only in-frame clones and lacks some. The sample has around 33,000 clones, around nine tenths seen once. Time point meaning: week 47, end of study. The study gave 300 ug of mutant IDH1 20-mer peptide per vaccine dose, with topical imiquimod. The input for sequencing was PBMCs, taken from a glioma patient whose treatment included an IDH1 peptide vaccine. This clonotype was obtained from a woman aged 25 to 45 with glioma. The chain links TRBV10-1 to TRBJ2-7; D is possibly TRBD2 (5 bases). The CDR3 bases are TGCGCCAGCAGTGAGGCGAGTTGGACGGGAGAGCAGTACTTC. Encoded protein: CASSEASWTGEQYF.